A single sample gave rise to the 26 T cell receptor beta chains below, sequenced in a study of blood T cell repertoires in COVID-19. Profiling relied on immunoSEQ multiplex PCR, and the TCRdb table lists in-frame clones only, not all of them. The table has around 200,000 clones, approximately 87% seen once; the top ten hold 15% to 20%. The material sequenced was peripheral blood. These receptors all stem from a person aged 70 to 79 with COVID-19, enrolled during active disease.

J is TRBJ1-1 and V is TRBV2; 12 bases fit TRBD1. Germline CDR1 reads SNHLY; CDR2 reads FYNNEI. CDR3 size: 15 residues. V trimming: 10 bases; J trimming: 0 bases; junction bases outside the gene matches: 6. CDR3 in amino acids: CATRDRGRVNTEAFF. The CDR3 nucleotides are TGTGCCACTCGGGACAGGGGGCGCGTGAACACTGAAGCTTTCTTT.

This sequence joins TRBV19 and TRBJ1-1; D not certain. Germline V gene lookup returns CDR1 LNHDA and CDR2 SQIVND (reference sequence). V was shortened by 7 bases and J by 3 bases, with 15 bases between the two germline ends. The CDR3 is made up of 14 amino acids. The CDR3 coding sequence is TGTGCCAGTATCCGAAACGGACTAGACACTGAAGCTTTCTTT. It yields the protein CASIRNGLDTEAFF.

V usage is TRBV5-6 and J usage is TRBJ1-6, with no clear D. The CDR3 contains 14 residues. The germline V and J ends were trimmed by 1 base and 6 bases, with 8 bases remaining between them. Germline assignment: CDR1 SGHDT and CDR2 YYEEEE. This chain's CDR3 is CASSLRQRNSPLHF. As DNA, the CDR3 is TGTGCCAGCAGCTTGAGGCAGCGTAATTCACCCCTCCACTTT. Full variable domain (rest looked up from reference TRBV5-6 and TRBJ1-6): DAGVTQSPTHLIKTRGQQVTLRCSPKSGHDTVSWYQQALGQGPQFIFQYYEEEERQRGNFPDRFSGHQFPNYSSELNVNALLLGDSALYLCASSLRQRNSPLHFGNGTRLTVT.

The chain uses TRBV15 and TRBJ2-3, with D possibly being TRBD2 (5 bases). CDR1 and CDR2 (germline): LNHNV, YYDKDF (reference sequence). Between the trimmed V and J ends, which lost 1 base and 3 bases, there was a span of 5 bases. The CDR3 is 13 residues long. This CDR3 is CATSRAGTDTQYF. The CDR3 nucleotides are TGTGCCACCAGCAGAGCGGGAACAGATACGCAGTATTTT.

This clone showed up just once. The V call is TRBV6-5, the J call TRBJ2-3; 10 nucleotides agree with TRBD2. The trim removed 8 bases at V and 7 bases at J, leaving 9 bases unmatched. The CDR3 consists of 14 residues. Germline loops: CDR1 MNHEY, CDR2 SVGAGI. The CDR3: CASQQQREGYTQYF. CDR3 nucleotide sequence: TGTGCCAGCCAACAACAGCGGGAGGGATATACGCAGTATTTT.

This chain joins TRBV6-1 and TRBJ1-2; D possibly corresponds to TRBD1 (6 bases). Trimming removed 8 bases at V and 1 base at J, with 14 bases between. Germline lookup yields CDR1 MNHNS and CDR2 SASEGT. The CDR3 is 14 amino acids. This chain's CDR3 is CASALGQNNYGYTF. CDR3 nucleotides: TGTGCCAGCGCCCTTGGACAGAATAACTATGGCTACACCTTC.

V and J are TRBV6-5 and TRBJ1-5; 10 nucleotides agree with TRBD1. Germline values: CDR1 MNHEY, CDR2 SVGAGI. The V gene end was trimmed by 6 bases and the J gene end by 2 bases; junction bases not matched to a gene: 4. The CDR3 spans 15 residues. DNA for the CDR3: TGTGCCAGCAGCCCCGGGACAGGGGGCAATCAGCCCCAGCATTTT. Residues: CASSPGTGGNQPQHF.

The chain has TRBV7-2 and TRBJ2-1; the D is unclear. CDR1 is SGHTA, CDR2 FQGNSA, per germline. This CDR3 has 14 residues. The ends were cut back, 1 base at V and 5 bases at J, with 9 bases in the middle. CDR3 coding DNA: TGTGCCAGCAGCTTAGTTGGTCGGGACAATGAGCAGTTCTTC. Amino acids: CASSLVGRDNEQFF.

In nucleotides, the CDR3 is TGTGGGGTAGGGGGCGACTACAATGAGCAGTTCTTC. As protein: CGVGGDYNEQFF. The chain uses TRBV19 and TRBJ2-1, with TRBD1 matching 7 bases. This CDR3 is 12 amino acids long. Germline V lookup: CDR1 LNHDA, CDR2 SQIVND (reference sequence).

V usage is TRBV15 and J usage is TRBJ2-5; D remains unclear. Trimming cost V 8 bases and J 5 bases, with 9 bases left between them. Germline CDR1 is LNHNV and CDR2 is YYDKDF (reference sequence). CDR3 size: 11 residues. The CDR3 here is CATGSGETQYF. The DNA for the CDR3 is TGTGCCACCGGTTCCGGGGAGACCCAGTACTTC.

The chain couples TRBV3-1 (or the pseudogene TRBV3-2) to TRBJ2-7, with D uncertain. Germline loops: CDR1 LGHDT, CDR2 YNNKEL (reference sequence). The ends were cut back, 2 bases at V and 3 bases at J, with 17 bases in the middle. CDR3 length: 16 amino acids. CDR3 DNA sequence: TGTGCCAGCAGCCAATTCTGTCCCGAGCCCGACTACGAGCAGTACTTC. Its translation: CASSQFCPEPDYEQYF.

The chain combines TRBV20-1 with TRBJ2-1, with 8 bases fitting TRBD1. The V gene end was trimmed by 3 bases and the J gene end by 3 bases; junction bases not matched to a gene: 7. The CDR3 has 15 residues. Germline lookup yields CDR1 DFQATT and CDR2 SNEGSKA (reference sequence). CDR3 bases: TGCAGTGCTAGTACCGCAGGGGGCTACTACAATGAGCAGTTCTTC. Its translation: CSASTAGGYYNEQFF.

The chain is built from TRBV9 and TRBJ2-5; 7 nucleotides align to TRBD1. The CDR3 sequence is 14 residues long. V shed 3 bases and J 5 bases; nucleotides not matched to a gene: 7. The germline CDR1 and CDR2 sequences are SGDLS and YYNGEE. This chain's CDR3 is CASSDRQGGETQYF. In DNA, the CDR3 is TGTGCCAGCAGCGATCGACAGGGCGGCGAGACCCAGTACTTC.

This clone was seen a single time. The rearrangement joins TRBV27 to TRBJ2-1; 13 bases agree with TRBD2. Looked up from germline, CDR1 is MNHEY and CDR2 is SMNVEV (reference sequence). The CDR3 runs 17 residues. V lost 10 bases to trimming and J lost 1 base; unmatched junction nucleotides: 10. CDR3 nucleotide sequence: TGTGCCATCTCACCGGGACTAGCGGGACCATCCTACAATGAGCAGTTCTTC. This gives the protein CAISPGLAGPSYNEQFF.

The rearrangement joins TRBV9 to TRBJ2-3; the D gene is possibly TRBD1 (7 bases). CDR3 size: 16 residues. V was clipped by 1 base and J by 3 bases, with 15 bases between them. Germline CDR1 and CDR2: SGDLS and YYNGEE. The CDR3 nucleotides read TGTGCCAGCAGCGTAAGCAATGCAGGGGGGACAGATACGCAGTATTTT. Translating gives CASSVSNAGGTDTQYF.

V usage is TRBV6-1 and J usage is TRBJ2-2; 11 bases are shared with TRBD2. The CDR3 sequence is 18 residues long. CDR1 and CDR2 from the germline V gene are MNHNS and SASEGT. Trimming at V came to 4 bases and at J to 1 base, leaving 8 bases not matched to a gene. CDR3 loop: CASSALAGGALNTGELFF. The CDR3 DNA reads TGTGCCAGCAGTGCCCTAGCGGGAGGCGCTTTGAACACCGGGGAGCTGTTTTTT.

The CDR3 protein is CASSRDRGGSYTF. The CDR3 DNA follows: TGTGCCAGCAGCCGAGACAGGGGAGGGAGCTACACCTTC. This chain links TRBV7-3 with TRBJ1-2, with 8 bases matching TRBD1. Germline-derived CDR1 and CDR2 are SGHTA and FQGTGA. The CDR3 is 13 amino acids. V was pared by 5 bases and J by 9 bases, with 8 bases of the junction left unmatched. The full variable domain, in which reference TRBV7-3 and TRBJ1-2 provide the parts outside the CDR3, is GAGVSQTPSNKVTEKGKYVELRCDPISGHTALYWYRQSLGQGPEFLIYFQGTGAADDSGLPNDRFFAVRPEGSVSTLKIQRTERGDSAVYLCASSRDRGGSYTFGSGTRLTVV.

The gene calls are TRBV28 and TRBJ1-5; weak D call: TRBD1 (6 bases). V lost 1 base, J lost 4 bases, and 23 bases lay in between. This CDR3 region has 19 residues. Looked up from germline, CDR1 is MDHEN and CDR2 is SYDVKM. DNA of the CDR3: TGTGCCAGCAGTTTATTTTGGGGGCCCCGAACTGGACGGAATCAGCCCCAGCATTTT. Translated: CASSLFWGPRTGRNQPQHF.

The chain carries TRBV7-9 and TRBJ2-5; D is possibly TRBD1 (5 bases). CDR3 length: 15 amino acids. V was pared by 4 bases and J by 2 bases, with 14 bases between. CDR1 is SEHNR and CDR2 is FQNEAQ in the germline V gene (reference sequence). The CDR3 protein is CASSSRQGRQETQYF. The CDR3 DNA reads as TGTGCCAGCAGCTCGCGGCAGGGCCGGCAAGAGACCCAGTACTTC.

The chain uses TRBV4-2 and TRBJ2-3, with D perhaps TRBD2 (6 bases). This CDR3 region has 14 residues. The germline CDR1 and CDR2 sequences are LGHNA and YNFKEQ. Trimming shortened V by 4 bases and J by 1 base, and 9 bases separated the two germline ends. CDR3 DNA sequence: TGTGCCAGCAGCCTAAGACTAGGCACAGATACGCAGTATTTT. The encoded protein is CASSLRLGTDTQYF.

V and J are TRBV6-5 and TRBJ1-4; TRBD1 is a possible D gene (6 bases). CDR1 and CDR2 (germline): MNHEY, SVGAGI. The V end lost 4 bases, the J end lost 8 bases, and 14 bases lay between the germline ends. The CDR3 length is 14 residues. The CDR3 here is CASSLARGAEKLFF. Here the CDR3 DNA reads TGTGCCAGCAGTTTGGCCAGGGGAGCGGAAAAACTGTTTTTT.

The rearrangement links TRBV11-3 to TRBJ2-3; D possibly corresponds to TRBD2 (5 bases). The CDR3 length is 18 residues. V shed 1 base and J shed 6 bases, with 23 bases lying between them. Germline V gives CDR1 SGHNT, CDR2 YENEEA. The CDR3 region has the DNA TGTGCCAGCAGCTTAGGTTCCACCTTTCCGCGGGTTAAGGATACGCAGTATTTT. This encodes CASSLGSTFPRVKDTQYF.

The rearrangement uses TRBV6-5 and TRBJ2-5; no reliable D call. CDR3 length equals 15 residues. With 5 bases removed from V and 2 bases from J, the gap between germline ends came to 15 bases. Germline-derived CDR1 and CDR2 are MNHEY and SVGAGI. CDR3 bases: TGTGCCAGCAGTCGTGGGCGTGCTGGTCAAGAGACCCAGTACTTC. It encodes CASSRGRAGQETQYF.

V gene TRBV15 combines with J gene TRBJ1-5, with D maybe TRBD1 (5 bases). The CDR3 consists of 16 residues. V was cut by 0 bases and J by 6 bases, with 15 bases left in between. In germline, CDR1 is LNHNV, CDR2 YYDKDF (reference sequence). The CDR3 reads CATSRDNAGNSQPQHF. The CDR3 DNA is TGTGCCACCAGCAGAGATAACGCAGGGAACAGTCAGCCCCAGCATTTT.

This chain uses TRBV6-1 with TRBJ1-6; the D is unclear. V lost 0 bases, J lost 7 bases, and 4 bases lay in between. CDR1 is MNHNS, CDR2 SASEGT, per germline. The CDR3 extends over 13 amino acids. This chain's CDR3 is CASSEAPNSPLHF. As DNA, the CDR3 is TGTGCCAGCAGTGAAGCTCCGAATTCACCCCTCCACTTT.

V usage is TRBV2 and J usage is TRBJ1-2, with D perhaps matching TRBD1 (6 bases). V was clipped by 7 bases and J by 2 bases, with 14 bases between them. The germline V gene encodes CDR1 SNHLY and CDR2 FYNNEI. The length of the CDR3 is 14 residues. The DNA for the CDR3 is TGTGCCAGCACCCTAACTAGGGGGAACTATGGCTACACCTTC. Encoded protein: CASTLTRGNYGYTF.